The text below deals with one T cell receptor beta chain. The study recruited people aged about 18 to 95 years across roughly 23 US areas. The data originate from a study of blood T cell repertoires in COVID-19. From germline, CDR1 is LNHDA and CDR2 SQIVND (reference sequence). The CDR3 spans 14 residues. Trimming removed 7 bases at V and 3 bases at J, with 15 bases between. Authors' methods: Estimation of nucleated cell counts was performed using reference gene primer amplification. TCRdb's table, derived via immunoSEQ multiplex PCR, lists solely in-frame clones and lacks some. The V and J calls and clone size were taken over from that table, and D and trimming were inferred from the DNA. In the table there are 250,000 to 350,000 clones, 70% to 90% of which are singletons.

The gene calls are TRBV19 and TRBJ1-2; D gene unclear. The sequencing sample was made of PBMCs or T cells enriched from blood (not recorded which). This clonotype was obtained from a woman between 18 and 29 years old who had recovered from COVID-19. The CDR3 nucleotides are TGTGCCAGTAATACCCCCGGGGTCCACTATGGCTACACCTTC. It encodes CASNTPGVHYGYTF. Full variable domain (rest looked up from reference TRBV19 and TRBJ1-2): DGGITQSPKYLFRKEGQNVTLSCEQNLNHDAMYWYRQDPGQGLRLIYYSQIVNDFQKGDIAEGYSVSREKKESFPLTVTSAQKNPTAFYLCASNTPGVHYGYTFGSGTRLTVV.